This T cell receptor beta chain was identified in a study of control samples from healthy donors and cancer patients. Trimming at V came to 5 bases and at J to 2 bases, leaving 5 bases not matched to a gene. Germline V gives CDR1 MNHEY, CDR2 SVGAGI. CDR3 length: 14 residues. Here immunoSEQ multiplex PCR was the method, and the copy in TCRdb shows in-frame clones only, minus some. This sample has about 120,000 clones, with over 90% found just once. The V and J genes are TRBV6-5 and TRBJ2-5, with TRBD2 identical over 7 bases. This clonotype originated in a man younger than 45 in good health. The source material was blood. The CDR3 sequence is CASSLHGGQETQYF. CDR3 nucleotides: TGTGCCAGCAGTCTGCACGGGGGGCAAGAGACCCAGTACTTC.